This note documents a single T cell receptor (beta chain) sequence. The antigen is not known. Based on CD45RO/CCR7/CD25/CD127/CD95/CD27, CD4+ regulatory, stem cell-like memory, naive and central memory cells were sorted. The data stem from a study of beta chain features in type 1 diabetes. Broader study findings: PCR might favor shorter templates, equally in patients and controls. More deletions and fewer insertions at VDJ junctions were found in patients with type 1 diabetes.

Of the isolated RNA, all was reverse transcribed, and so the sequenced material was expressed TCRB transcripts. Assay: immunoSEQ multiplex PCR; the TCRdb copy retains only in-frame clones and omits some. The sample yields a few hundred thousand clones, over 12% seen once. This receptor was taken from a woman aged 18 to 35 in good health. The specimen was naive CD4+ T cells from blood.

The CDR3 DNA reads as TGTGCCAGCTCACCGCTGGGGGCGCACACCGGGGAGCTGTTTTTT. This gives the protein CASSPLGAHTGELFF. The rearrangement joins TRBV18 to TRBJ2-2; possibly TRBD1 for D (6 bases). The germline V and J ends were trimmed by 3 bases and 3 bases, with 11 bases remaining between them. Germline V lookup: CDR1 KGHSH, CDR2 LQKENI. CDR3 length equals 15 residues.